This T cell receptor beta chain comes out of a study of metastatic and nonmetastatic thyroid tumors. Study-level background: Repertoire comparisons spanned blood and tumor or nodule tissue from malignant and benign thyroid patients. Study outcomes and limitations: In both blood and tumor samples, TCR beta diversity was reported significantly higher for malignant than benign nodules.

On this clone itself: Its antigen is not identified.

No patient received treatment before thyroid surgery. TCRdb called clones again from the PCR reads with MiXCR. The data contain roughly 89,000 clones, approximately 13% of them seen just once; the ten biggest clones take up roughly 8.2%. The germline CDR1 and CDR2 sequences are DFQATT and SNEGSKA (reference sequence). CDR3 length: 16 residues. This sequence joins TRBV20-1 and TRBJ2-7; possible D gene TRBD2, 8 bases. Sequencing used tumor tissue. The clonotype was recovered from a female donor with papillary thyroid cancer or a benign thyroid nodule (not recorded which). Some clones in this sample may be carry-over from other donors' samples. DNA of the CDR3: TGCAGCGTCCTAGCGGGTCCCAGGGGGAGGGGCTACGAGCAGTACTTC. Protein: CSVLAGPRGRGYEQYF.